The rows below give T cell receptor beta chains drawn from one sample of a study of T cell responses to AZD1222 COVID-19 vaccine. Measured with immunoSEQ multiplex PCR; TCRdb has only the in-frame clones, and not every one. The sample carries about 45,000 clones, approximately 83% recorded once. The source was peripheral blood, collected 28 days after the second AZD1222 dose. The receptors were gathered from an adult who received the AZD1222 COVID-19 vaccine. Each CDR3 is given with its conserved first and last residue. Fields, in order: clone size, V gene, J gene, D gene, CDR3 DNA, CDR3 protein. D genes are given only for firm matches. Size tells how often a clone was seen (once, few, many) or the class of an expanded clone, and some rows leave it out.

-	TRBV3-1/TRBV3-2	TRBJ1-2	TRBD1	TGTGCCAGCACCGTTGCAGGGGGCAATGGCTACACCTTC	CASTVAGGNGYTF
-	TRBV28	TRBJ1-5	-	TGTGCCAGCAGGCCCGCAGGGGTATATAGCAATCAGCCCCAGCATTTT	CASRPAGVYSNQPQHF
-	TRBV29-1	TRBJ1-1	-	TGCAGCGGGGGGATGGCGAACACTGAAGCTTTCTTT	CSGGMANTEAFF
once	TRBV7-6	TRBJ2-3	-	TGTGCCAGCAGTTCCTACACAGATACGCAGTATTTT	CASSSYTDTQYF
medium-sized	TRBV20-1	TRBJ1-2	-	TGCAGTGCTAGCAAGGGACATGGCTACACCTTC	CSASKGHGYTF
-	TRBV24-1	TRBJ2-1	-	TGTGCCACCAGTGATAGACAGGCGAGCTCCTACAATGAGCAGTTCTTC	CATSDRQASSYNEQFF
once	TRBV24-1	TRBJ2-7	TRBD1	TGTGCCACCCAGGACAGGGCCCCGAGGGGAGAGCAGTACTTC	CATQDRAPRGEQYF
-	TRBV19	TRBJ1-2	-	TGTGCCAGTAGTATTACTCTATCCTATGGCTACACCTTC	CASSITLSYGYTF
-	TRBV10-3	TRBJ2-7	TRBD1	TGTGCCATCAGGGGACAGCCCTACGAGCAGTACTTC	CAIRGQPYEQYF
once	TRBV6-1	TRBJ2-7	TRBD2	TGTGCCAGCAGTGAACGGGGGGAGGGGAAGCAGTACTTC	CASSERGEGKQYF
-	TRBV9	TRBJ1-2	TRBD1	TGTGCCAGCAGCGCGGGACAGGGGGACCGGGGCTACACCTTC	CASSAGQGDRGYTF
few	TRBV5-1	TRBJ2-5	-	TGCGCCAGCAGTACGGAAATCCAAGAGACCCAGTACTTC	CASSTEIQETQYF
-	TRBV3-1/TRBV3-2	TRBJ2-1	TRBD2	TGTGCCAGCAGCCAAGGCAGACTAGCGATCAATGAGCAGTTCTTC	CASSQGRLAINEQFF
-	TRBV20-1	TRBJ2-3	TRBD2	TGCAGTGCTAGTCCCAGCGGGGGGAAGGCAGATACGCAGTATTTT	CSASPSGGKADTQYF
-	TRBV19	TRBJ1-5	-	TGTGCCAGTAGTCCCGGACCAGGCCGCAATCAGCCCCAGCATTTT	CASSPGPGRNQPQHF
-	TRBV20-1	TRBJ2-7	-	TGCAGTGCTAGTGGGCGGCGCGGGGCGAGAGGGTACGAGCAGTACTTC	CSASGRRGARGYEQYF
-	TRBV4-2	TRBJ1-1	TRBD1	TGTGCCAGCAGCGCCAACAGGGGGCAGGGTGAAGCTTTCTTT	CASSANRGQGEAFF
once	TRBV6-5	TRBJ1-5	-	TGTGCCAGCAGTTCTTGGGACAATCAGCCCCAGCATTTT	CASSSWDNQPQHF
-	TRBV5-1	TRBJ1-1	TRBD1	TGCGCCAGCAGCTTAGGGACAGCGAACACTGAAGCTTTCTTT	CASSLGTANTEAFF
-	TRBV15	TRBJ1-4	-	TGTGCCACCAGCAAACACAGTGCAACTAATGAAAAACTGTTTTTT	CATSKHSATNEKLFF
-	TRBV6-6	TRBJ2-7	TRBD2	TGTGCCAGCAGAGAACTAGCGGCCCCCTACGAGCAGTACTTC	CASRELAAPYEQYF
-	TRBV6-5	TRBJ2-5	TRBD1	TGTGCCAGCAGACCTACAGGGGGCGAAGGCCAGACCCAGTACTTC	CASRPTGGEGQTQYF
once	TRBV2	TRBJ1-1	-	TGTGCCATGGGCGGGAACACTGAAGCTTTCTTT	CAMGGNTEAFF